This T cell receptor (beta chain) was observed in a study of vaccination and CD4 T cells after COVID-19. Comment on this clonotype: Its antigen is undetermined.

Treatment specified: approximately nine-day PBMC culture with coronavirus spike peptide pools or control peptides (ViraFEST assay). ViraFEST sequenced TCRs after peptide-pool expansion of antigen-specific T cells. Sequencing of cultured CD4+ T cell DNA used the Oncomine TCR Beta short-read assay. Genomic DNA from cultured CD4+ T cells was extracted. TCRdb independently ran MiXCR on the PCR reads; one entry per CDR3 protein. Among some 12,000 distinct CDR3 sequences listed, 35% to 45% were seen once. V gave up 2 bases and J gave up 1 base, with 15 bases separating them. From germline, CDR1 is LNHNV and CDR2 YYDKDF (reference sequence). CDR3 length: 17 amino acids.

The TCR sequence derives from a human donor with COVID-19. V gene TRBV15 combines with J gene TRBJ2-4, with D possibly being TRBD1 or TRBD2 (5 bases each). The sequenced material came from cultured CD4+ T cells from blood. This CDR3 is CATSRNLPGTAKNIQYF. DNA for the CDR3: TGTGCCACCAGCAGAAATTTACCAGGGACCGCCAAAAACATTCAGTACTTC.